This TCR beta chain derives from a study of blood T cells in healthy people across ages. The V and J ends lost 6 bases and 0 bases, in that order; junction bases with no gene match: 4. CDR3 length: 14 residues. From germline, CDR1 is MNHEY and CDR2 SVGAGI. This clonotype turned up a few times. With a J-beta primer mix and a sample-barcoded 5' primer, a second PCR ran about 6 to 11 cycles. A single record per CDR3 protein comes from TCRdb applying MiXCR to the 5' RACE reads. The sample lists about 580,000 distinct CDR3 sequences; around 48% were seen once. The chain combines TRBV6-5 with TRBJ1-2, with 7 bases fitting TRBD1. This receptor was taken from a man aged 80 or over in good health. What was sequenced was blood. CDR3 nucleotides: TGTGCCAGCAGCCGGGGACAGTCTAACTATGGCTACACCTTC. This gives the protein CASSRGQSNYGYTF.